The following is a TCR beta chain sequence with its context. The sample originates from a study of T-cell memory formation after mild COVID-19. TCRdb ran MiXCR on the 5' RACE reads and lists one entry per CDR3 protein. This sample has under 200,000 distinct CDR3 sequences, with roughly 13% found just once. This TCR was sampled from a young man who had mild COVID-19 (a few samples of this study predate the infection). Cell type and time point are not known. The sample comprised PBMCs or a T cell subset sorted from them (not recorded which).

CDR3 loop: CASSRFGGQDYGYTF. The CDR3 DNA reads as TGTGCCAGTAGTCGATTTGGGGGACAGGACTATGGCTACACCTTC. The rearrangement uses TRBV19 and TRBJ1-2; 8 nucleotides agree with TRBD1. V lost 5 bases to trimming and J lost 3 bases; unmatched junction nucleotides: 8. The CDR3 loop spans 15 amino acids. The V gene's germline CDR1 is LNHDA and CDR2 SQIVND (reference sequence). Supplemented by reference TRBV19 and TRBJ1-2, the full variable domain reads DGGITQSPKYLFRKEGQNVTLSCEQNLNHDAMYWYRQDPGQGLRLIYYSQIVNDFQKGDIAEGYSVSREKKESFPLTVTSAQKNPTAFYLCASSRFGGQDYGYTFGSGTRLTVV.